What follows describes a single T cell receptor beta chain. Antigen unknown. A junction boundary mismatches the germline segment, possibly from a read error. Germline lookup yields CDR1 MNHEY and CDR2 SVGAGI. The CDR3 is 14 amino acids. Both CD4+ and CD8+ T cells were separated by sorting PBMCs. This sample stems from a study of CD8+ T cells in alopecia areata. Study-level results: Higher clonality than in normal scalp was seen in lesional scalp, especially alopecia totalis/universalis.

The authors extracted RNA and reverse transcribed it into cDNA as the sequencing template. Measured with immunoSEQ multiplex PCR; TCRdb has only the in-frame clones, and not every one. Of about 200,000 clones listed, around 50% are singletons. The sequence was obtained from a human donor in good health. Source material: CD8+ T cells sorted from blood. J is TRBJ2-7 and V is TRBV6-5; TRBD1 matches 7 bases. Written as DNA, the CDR3 is TGTGCCAGTAGTTGGGGACAGTCGACCTACGAGCAGTACTTC. Protein: CASSWGQSTYEQYF.